This T cell receptor (beta chain) was obtained from a study of tumor-infiltrating lymphocytes in primary liver carcinoma. Co-extracted RNA and DNA came from approximately 20-30 mg of unsorted bulk tissue. Germline V lookup: CDR1 DFQATT, CDR2 SNEGSKA (reference sequence). The CDR3 contains 15 residues. Trimming took 5 bases from V and 0 from J, leaving 14 bases between them. A primer matching the constant region was used to make TCR beta cDNA from about 500 ng of total RNA. Three rounds of nested multiplex PCR with slightly modified ARM-PCR produced TCR beta libraries. TRBV1-TRBV30 forward and Cbeta reverse primers drove the first two roughly 10-cycle rounds. Using its own MiXCR run on the multiplex PCR reads, TCRdb lists one record per CDR3 protein. The data contain about 92,000 distinct CDR3 sequences, less than 70% of them singletons.

Sequenced: tumor-adjacent normal liver tissue. The V and J genes are TRBV20-1 and TRBJ2-1; TRBD2 is a possible D gene (6 bases). The clonotype originates from a man aged 40-49 years with primary liver carcinoma and hepatitis B virus infection. The CDR3 DNA is TGCAGTGCTGTACCGGGACTCCTCTCCTACAATGAGCAGTTCTTC. Its protein product is CSAVPGLLSYNEQFF.